Following are 29 T cell receptor beta chains from one sample sequenced in a study of control samples from healthy donors and cancer patients. Measured with immunoSEQ multiplex PCR; TCRdb has only the in-frame clones, and not every one. This table holds some 79,000 clones, 70% to 90% found once. Sequences were obtained from blood. These TCRs come from a man aged 50-60 years in good health.

The gene calls are TRBV27 and TRBJ2-1, with a possible D match to TRBD1 (6 bases). V was shortened by 3 bases and J by 5 bases, with 11 bases between the two germline ends. Per the germline V gene, CDR1 is MNHEY and CDR2 is SMNVEV (reference sequence). The CDR3 loop spans 14 amino acids. The CDR3 loop is CASSFRTENNEQFF. The CDR3 DNA reads TGTGCCAGCAGTTTTAGGACAGAGAACAATGAGCAGTTCTTC.

The J gene is TRBJ1-2, the V gene TRBV19; D call uncertain. CDR3 size: 14 residues. Germline CDR1 reads LNHDA; CDR2 reads SQIVND (reference sequence). V was shortened by 3 bases and J by 4 bases, with 12 bases between the two germline ends. CDR3 loop: CASSINGQPYGYTF. The CDR3 DNA reads as TGTGCCAGTAGTATCAATGGGCAGCCCTATGGCTACACCTTC.

This clone was counted only a few times. The chain carries TRBV3-1 (or the pseudogene TRBV3-2) and TRBJ1-1, with TRBD1 matching over 7 bases. The V gene end was trimmed by 8 bases and the J gene end by 5 bases; junction bases not matched to a gene: 14. Germline loops: CDR1 LGHDT, CDR2 YNNKEL (reference sequence). The CDR3 totals 15 residues. Here the CDR3 reads CASRRNRDSQTEAFF. CDR3 bases: TGTGCCAGCCGCCGAAACCGGGACAGTCAAACTGAAGCTTTCTTT.

This chain connects TRBV12-5 to TRBJ1-5, with a possible D match to TRBD1 (5 bases). The CDR3 is made up of 15 amino acids. Trimming took off 8 bases at V and 3 bases at J, with 17 bases between the two ends. The germline V gene has CDR1 LGHNT and CDR2 FRNRAP. CDR3 in amino acids: CASQGLLGANQPQHF. CDR3 coding DNA: TGTGCTAGTCAGGGCCTTTTGGGCGCCAATCAGCCCCAGCATTTT.

The chain has TRBV9 and TRBJ2-3, with TRBD2 identical over 11 bases. This CDR3 comprises 15 residues. The junction had 3 bases not matched to a gene; V was cut back by 4 bases and J by 2 bases. CDR1 is SGDLS, CDR2 YYNGEE, per germline. CDR3 protein: CASSTTSGDTDTQYF. The CDR3 DNA follows: TGTGCCAGCAGCACGACTAGCGGGGACACAGATACGCAGTATTTT.

This chain links TRBV14 with TRBJ2-2, with D uncertain. The CDR3 sequence is 17 residues long. V was trimmed by 0 bases and J by 0 bases, leaving 11 bases between them. Germline values: CDR1 SGHDN, CDR2 FVKESK. Here the CDR3 reads CASSQEEHLPNTGELFF. As DNA, the CDR3 is TGTGCCAGCAGCCAAGAGGAACACCTCCCGAACACCGGGGAGCTGTTTTTT.

The CDR3, as DNA: TGTGCCTCGTCCCGGACACTCATGAACACTGAAGCTTTCTTT. The encoded protein is CASSRTLMNTEAFF. The chain combines TRBV19 with TRBJ1-1; tentatively, D is TRBD1 (5 bases). Per germline, CDR1 LNHDA and CDR2 SQIVND (reference sequence). This CDR3 is built from 14 residues. V gave up 11 bases and J gave up 0 bases, with 16 bases separating them.

This chain joins TRBV19 and TRBJ2-1; 13 bases match TRBD2. V was clipped by 5 bases and J by 3 bases; unmatched bases: 7. CDR1 is LNHDA, CDR2 SQIVND, per germline (reference sequence). CDR3 length: 17 residues. CDR3 nucleotide sequence: TGTGCCAGTAGTTCCTCACTAGCGGGGGGGCTCTACAATGAGCAGTTCTTC. This codes for CASSSSLAGGLYNEQFF. Complete variable domain (other parts from reference TRBV19 and TRBJ2-1): DGGITQSPKYLFRKEGQNVTLSCEQNLNHDAMYWYRQDPGQGLRLIYYSQIVNDFQKGDIAEGYSVSREKKESFPLTVTSAQKNPTAFYLCASSSSLAGGLYNEQFFGPGTRLTVL.

This clone was seen only once. CDR3 bases: TGTGCCAGCAGCTTGGGGGCCGCCGGCACAGGGGTTTTGAACTATGGCTACACCTTC. Its protein is CASSLGAAGTGVLNYGYTF. The rearrangement uses TRBV5-6 and TRBJ1-2; 7 positions agree with TRBD1. Losses at the gene ends were 0 bases for V and 2 bases for J; bases not matched to a gene: 16. Germline V lookup: CDR1 SGHDT, CDR2 YYEEEE. The CDR3 consists of 19 residues.

This clone has only one observation. The rearrangement uses TRBV7-8 and TRBJ1-1, with TRBD1 as a possible D gene (5 bases). CDR1 is SGHVS and CDR2 is FQNEAQ in the germline V gene. The V and J ends lost 4 bases and 4 bases respectively, with 16 bases between them. CDR3 length: 15 amino acids. CDR3 loop: CASSWVIGGSTEAFF. DNA of the CDR3: TGTGCCAGCAGCTGGGTTATCGGGGGATCCACTGAAGCTTTCTTT.

The chain recombines TRBV5-6 with TRBJ2-7; D gene uncertain. This CDR3 is 11 amino acids long. Germline values: CDR1 SGHDT, CDR2 YYEEEE. V dropped 2 bases and J dropped 0 bases, with 0 bases sitting between them. CDR3 DNA: TGTGCCAGCAGCTTCTCCTACGAGCAGTACTTC. It codes for CASSFSYEQYF.

This clone was seen once. The chain combines TRBV7-2 with TRBJ2-3; D unresolved. Trimming took 5 bases from V and 4 from J, leaving 7 bases between them. Germline CDR1 and CDR2: SGHTA and FQGNSA. The CDR3 runs 12 residues. Here the CDR3 DNA reads TGTGCCAGCAGCGCCCAGGCAGATACGCAGTATTTT. Amino acids: CASSAQADTQYF.

The chain links TRBV21-1 to TRBJ2-7; the tabulated D call, TRBD1, remains unverified against the DNA. TRBV21-1 is a listed pseudogene. The CDR3 has 16 amino acids. The CDR3 loop is CASSTVTGPRPYEQYF. The CDR3 nucleotides read TGTGCCAGCAGCACCGTAACCGGCCCCAGGCCCTACGAGCAGTACTTC.

CDR3 nucleotides: TGTGCCAGCAGCTTGGGAAGCACAGATACGCAGTATTTT. Encoded protein: CASSLGSTDTQYF. The chain employs TRBV7-2 and TRBJ2-3; no reliable D call. Germline CDR1 SGHTA, CDR2 FQGNSA. Trimming pared 3 bases from V and 0 bases from J, leaving 4 bases between. The CDR3 spans 13 residues.

V and J are TRBV2 and TRBJ2-7; D gene uncertain. Per the germline V gene, CDR1 is SNHLY and CDR2 is FYNNEI. Deletions cut 5 bases from V and 3 bases from J, with 14 bases between. The CDR3 runs to 14 residues. The CDR3 reads CASSPAPRVYEQYF. The CDR3 region has the DNA TGTGCCAGCAGTCCCGCGCCTCGGGTCTACGAGCAGTACTTC.

J is TRBJ2-1 and V is TRBV6-5; 7 nucleotides align to TRBD2. The CDR3 totals 11 residues. J was trimmed by 10 bases and V by 6 bases; bases with no gene match: 3. From germline, CDR1 is MNHEY and CDR2 SVGAGI. The CDR3 coding sequence is TGTGCCAGCAGCCAAGCGGGGGAGCAGTTCTTC. It codes for CASSQAGEQFF.

In DNA, the CDR3 is TGTGCCAGCACCCTCCAGGGGTCTTCCTCCTACGAGCAGTACTTC. Amino acid sequence: CASTLQGSSSYEQYF. The chain is built from TRBV11-2 and TRBJ2-7, with D tentatively TRBD1 (6 bases). The CDR3 totals 15 residues. Germline CDR1 SGHAT, CDR2 FQNNGV. V shed 7 bases and J shed 0 bases, with 16 bases lying between them.

In its sample, this clone was seen once. J is TRBJ1-1 and V is TRBV29-1; D not certain. V lost 4 bases and J 1 base, leaving 1 base between the germline ends. The CDR3 is 10 amino acids. Germline V lookup: CDR1 SQVTM, CDR2 ANQGSEA. CDR3 nucleotides: TGCAGCGTTGGGAACACTGAAGCTTTCTTT. Translation gives CSVGNTEAFF.

The chain uses TRBV19 and TRBJ1-1, with D unresolved. The CDR3 consists of 18 residues. Between the trimmed V and J ends, which lost 7 bases and 2 bases, there was a span of 26 bases. Germline CDR1 reads LNHDA; CDR2 reads SQIVND (reference sequence). In DNA, the CDR3 is TGTGCCAGTAACCATATCCCCCTTGAGGGTATGGAAAACACTGAAGCTTTCTTT. Its protein product is CASNHIPLEGMENTEAFF.

The rearrangement links TRBV12-5 to TRBJ1-1, with no clear D. The length of the CDR3 is 14 residues. Per germline, CDR1 LGHNT and CDR2 FRNRAP. Trimming pared 2 bases from V and 0 bases from J, leaving 7 bases between. The CDR3 DNA follows: TGTGCTAGTGGTTTGCCTTCGGTGAACACTGAAGCTTTCTTT. This sequence encodes CASGLPSVNTEAFF.

The chain couples TRBV12-3 or TRBV12-4 to TRBJ1-3; TRBD1 is a possible D gene (6 bases). This CDR3 has 13 amino acids. V shed 3 bases and J shed 3 bases, with 6 bases lying between them. Here the CDR3 reads CASSFRGGNTIYF. CDR3 bases: TGTGCCAGCAGTTTCAGGGGTGGAAACACCATATATTTT.

This chain connects TRBV10-3 to TRBJ1-2; a possible D gene is TRBD1 (6 bases). Trimming removed 10 bases at V and 8 bases at J, with 17 bases between. Germline V CDR1 and CDR2: ENHRY, SYGVKD. This CDR3 has 12 amino acids. CDR3 nucleotide sequence: TGTGCCAGCAAACAGGGACCTGCGGGCTACACCTTC. It is translated as CASKQGPAGYTF.

The CDR3 region has the DNA TGTGCCAGTAGTATAGACCAGTCAGATACGCAGTATTTT. Its protein is CASSIDQSDTQYF. The genes are TRBV19 and TRBJ2-3; D call uncertain. CDR3 length: 13 residues. Germline CDR1 LNHDA, CDR2 SQIVND (reference sequence). V shed 0 bases and J shed 4 bases, with 5 bases lying between them.

This chain joins TRBV19 and TRBJ2-5; 10 positions agree with TRBD2. The CDR3 runs 14 residues. The J segment lost 5 bases and the V segment lost 7 bases, leaving 7 bases of the junction unmatched. Germline V lookup: CDR1 LNHDA, CDR2 SQIVND (reference sequence). The CDR3 loop reads CASTPAGGLETQYF. The CDR3 region has the DNA TGTGCCAGTACCCCAGCGGGGGGGCTCGAGACCCAGTACTTC.

The chain recombines TRBV2 with TRBJ2-3, with D unresolved. With 2 bases removed from V and 4 bases from J, the gap between germline ends came to 7 bases. The CDR3 is 13 residues long. Germline V gene lookup returns CDR1 SNHLY and CDR2 FYNNEI. In DNA, the CDR3 is TGTGCCAGCAGTGAACGGTGGGCAGATACGCAGTATTTT. Translating it yields CASSERWADTQYF.

The rearrangement joins TRBV9 to TRBJ1-2, with a weak D call TRBD1 (6 bases). Germline assignment: CDR1 SGDLS and CDR2 YYNGEE. V gave up 0 bases and J gave up 8 bases, with 14 bases separating them. This CDR3 has 14 residues. This chain's CDR3 is CASSVESGGWGYTF. Written as DNA, the CDR3 is TGTGCCAGCAGCGTAGAGAGTGGGGGCTGGGGCTACACCTTC.

The chain joins TRBV18 to TRBJ2-7; D might be TRBD2 (6 bases). The CDR3 runs to 14 residues. Trimming cost V 4 bases and J 4 bases, with 14 bases left between them. The V gene's germline CDR1 is KGHSH and CDR2 LQKENI. CDR3 sequence (DNA): TGTGCCAGCTCACGGGGCGGAGGGCGGTACGAGCAGTACTTC. It encodes CASSRGGGRYEQYF.

A single count supports this clone. The chain recombines TRBV24-1 with TRBJ2-3; D perhaps matches TRBD2 (5 bases). Trimming removed 5 bases at V and 12 bases at J, with 17 bases between. The CDR3 is 13 residues long. Germline V gene sequence: CDR1 KGHDR, CDR2 SFDVKD. CDR3 region: CATSGENSAFQYF. CDR3 DNA: TGTGCCACCAGTGGGGAGAACTCTGCATTCCAGTATTTT.

The chain joins TRBV29-1 to TRBJ2-2, with D possibly matching TRBD2 (6 bases). Germline CDR1 SQVTM, CDR2 ANQGSEA. Trimming took 4 bases from V and 1 from J, leaving 13 bases between them. The CDR3 contains 15 residues. CDR3 region: CSVGAGGVNTGELFF. The CDR3 nucleotides are TGCAGCGTTGGGGCCGGGGGAGTGAACACCGGGGAGCTGTTTTTT.